This T cell receptor beta chain comes out of a study of shared clonotypes between healthy human individuals. Study observations and caveats: Around 5.4% of naive CD4 clonotypes were common to several donors.

Template for every sorted-subset replicate PCR totaled about 200 ng DNA, 25,000 to 35,000 T cell genomes. The protocol was immunoSEQ multiplex PCR, while the TCRdb copy is restricted to in-frame clones and leaves out a portion. The sample lists over a million clones, about four fifths occurring once. Trimming shortened V by 0 bases and J by 0 bases, and 15 bases separated the two germline ends. There are 18 residues in the CDR3. Comments on this clone: The antigen is not known.

The rearrangement joins TRBV6-7 to TRBJ1-5, with D uncertain. TRBV6-7 carries the ORF label, with uncertain function. Sequenced sample: memory CD4+ T cells from PBMCs. As for subset: CD45RA-negative fraction. The TCR was taken from a man aged 18-30 years in good health. Some clones in this sample may be carry-over from other donors' samples. The DNA for the CDR3 is TGTGCCAGCAGTTACTCCGCTGGAGGGTCCAATAGCAATCAGCCCCAGCATTTT. It is translated as CASSYSAGGSNSNQPQHF.